This passage covers 5 T cell receptor beta chains from one sample sequenced in a study of T cell responses to AZD1222 COVID-19 vaccine. Only in-frame clones appear in the TCRdb table, and some are missing; sequencing was by immunoSEQ multiplex PCR. The sample lists around 140,000 clones, more than 80% occurring once. Sequences were derived from peripheral blood, sampled on day 0 of AZD1222 vaccination. These receptors were taken from an adult in good health.

This chain links TRBV6-1 with TRBJ2-3; D ambiguous. The V gene's germline CDR1 is MNHNS and CDR2 SASEGT. V dropped 0 bases and J dropped 0 bases, with 10 bases sitting between them. This CDR3 has 16 amino acids. CDR3 protein: CASSEADGRSTDTQYF. In DNA, the CDR3 is TGTGCCAGCAGTGAAGCGGACGGCCGTAGCACAGATACGCAGTATTTT.

The chain is built from TRBV6-4 and TRBJ1-6; 8 nucleotides line up with TRBD1. The CDR3 spans 14 residues. Germline V gene lookup returns CDR1 MRHNA and CDR2 SNTAGT. V trimming: 6 bases; J trimming: 7 bases; junction bases outside the gene matches: 5. The CDR3 DNA sequence: TGTGCCAGCAGCCGGGACAGGCAGAATTCACCCCTCCACTTT. Protein sequence: CASSRDRQNSPLHF.

This chain links TRBV28 with TRBJ1-6, with TRBD1 identical over 9 bases. The CDR3 length is 14 residues. Germline V CDR1 and CDR2: MDHEN, SYDVKM. V was clipped by 6 bases and J by 9 bases; unmatched bases: 6. Here the CDR3 reads CASSPGQGFSPLHF. The CDR3 nucleotides are TGTGCCAGCAGCCCGGGACAGGGATTTTCACCCCTCCACTTT.

The J gene is TRBJ1-1, the V gene TRBV7-8; a possible D gene is TRBD1 (5 bases). The CDR3 has 15 amino acids. The V and J ends lost 5 bases and 0 bases respectively, with 13 bases between them. The germline V gene encodes CDR1 SGHVS and CDR2 FQNEAQ. The CDR3 DNA sequence: TGTGCCAGCAGCAGGACGACAGTGATGAACACTGAAGCTTTCTTT. It specifies CASSRTTVMNTEAFF.

This chain links TRBV14 with TRBJ2-1; possible D gene TRBD2, 5 bases. Per germline, CDR1 SGHDN and CDR2 FVKESK. Trimming stripped 1 base from V and 7 bases from J, with 14 bases between. The CDR3 covers 15 residues. For the CDR3, the DNA is TGTGCCAGCAGCCAAGTTACGGGAAATAGAAATGAGCAGTTCTTC. This codes for CASSQVTGNRNEQFF.